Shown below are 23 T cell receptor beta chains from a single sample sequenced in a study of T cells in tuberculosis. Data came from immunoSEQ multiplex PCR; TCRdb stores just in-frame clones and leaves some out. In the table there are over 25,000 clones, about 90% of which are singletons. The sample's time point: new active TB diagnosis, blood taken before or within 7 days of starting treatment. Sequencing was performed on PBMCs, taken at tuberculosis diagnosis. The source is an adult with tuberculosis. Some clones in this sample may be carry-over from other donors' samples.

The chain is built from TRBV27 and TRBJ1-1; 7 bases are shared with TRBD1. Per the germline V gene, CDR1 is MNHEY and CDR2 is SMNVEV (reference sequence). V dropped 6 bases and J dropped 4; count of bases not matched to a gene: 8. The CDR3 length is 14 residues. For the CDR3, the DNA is TGTGCCAGCAGCTTCTGGTCAGGGGGCACTGAAGCTTTCTTT. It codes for CASSFWSGGTEAFF.

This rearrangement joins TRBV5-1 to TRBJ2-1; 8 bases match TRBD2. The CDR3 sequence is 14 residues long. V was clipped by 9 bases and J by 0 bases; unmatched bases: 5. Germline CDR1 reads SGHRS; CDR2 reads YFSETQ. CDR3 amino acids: CATPGTSSYNEQFF. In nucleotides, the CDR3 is TGCGCCACCCCTGGGACTAGCTCCTACAATGAGCAGTTCTTC.

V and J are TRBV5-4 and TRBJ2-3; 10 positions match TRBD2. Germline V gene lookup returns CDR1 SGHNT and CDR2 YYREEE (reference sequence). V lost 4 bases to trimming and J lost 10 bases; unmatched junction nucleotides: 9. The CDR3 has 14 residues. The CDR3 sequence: CASSGLAERGAQYF. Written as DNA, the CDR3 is TGTGCCAGCAGCGGACTAGCGGAGCGTGGCGCGCAGTATTTT.

The CDR3 is CASSFGLAALEQFF. As DNA, the CDR3 is TGCGCCAGCAGCTTTGGCCTAGCGGCGTTGGAGCAGTTCTTC. The rearrangement joins TRBV5-1 to TRBJ2-1, with 7 bases matching TRBD2. CDR3 length equals 14 residues. V was pared by 2 bases and J by 10 bases, with 9 bases of the junction left unmatched. CDR1 and CDR2 from the germline V gene are SGHRS and YFSETQ.

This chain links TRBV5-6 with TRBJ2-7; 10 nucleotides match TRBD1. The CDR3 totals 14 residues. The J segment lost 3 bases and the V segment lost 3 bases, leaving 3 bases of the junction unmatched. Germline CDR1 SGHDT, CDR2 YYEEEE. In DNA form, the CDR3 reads TGTGCCAGCAGCTCAGGGACAGGGGACTACGAGCAGTACTTC. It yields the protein CASSSGTGDYEQYF.

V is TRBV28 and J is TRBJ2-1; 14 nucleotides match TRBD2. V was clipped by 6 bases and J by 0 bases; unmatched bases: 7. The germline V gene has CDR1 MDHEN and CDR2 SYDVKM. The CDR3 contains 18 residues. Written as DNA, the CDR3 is TGTGCCAGCAGGCCGGGACTAGCGGGGGATAGCTCCTACAATGAGCAGTTCTTC. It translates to CASRPGLAGDSSYNEQFF.

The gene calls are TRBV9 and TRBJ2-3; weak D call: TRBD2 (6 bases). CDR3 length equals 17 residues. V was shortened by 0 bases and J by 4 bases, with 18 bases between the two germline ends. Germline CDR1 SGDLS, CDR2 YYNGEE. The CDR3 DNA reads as TGTGCCAGCAGCGTAGTGGTGGGAGGTACTGGAGCAGATACGCAGTATTTT. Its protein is CASSVVVGGTGADTQYF. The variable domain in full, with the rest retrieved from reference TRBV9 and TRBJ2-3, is DSGVTQTPKHLITATGQRVTLRCSPRSGDLSVYWYQQSLDQGLQFLIQYYNGEERAKGNILERFSAQQFPDLHSELNLSSLELGDSALYFCASSVVVGGTGADTQYFGPGTRLTVL.

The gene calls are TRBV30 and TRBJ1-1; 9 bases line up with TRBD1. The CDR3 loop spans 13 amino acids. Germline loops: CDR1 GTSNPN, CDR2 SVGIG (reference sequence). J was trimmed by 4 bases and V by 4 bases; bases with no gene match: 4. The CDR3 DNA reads TGTGCCTGGATCCGGGACAGGGTCACTGAAGCTTTCTTT. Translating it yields CAWIRDRVTEAFF.

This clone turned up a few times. The CDR3 DNA reads as TGTGCCAGCAGTTACTCGGAGGGAGCGGGCTATGGCTACACCTTC. It codes for CASSYSEGAGYGYTF. This rearrangement joins TRBV6-6 to TRBJ1-2; D is uncertain. The CDR3 spans 15 residues. Trimming shortened V by 0 bases and J by 4 bases, and 12 bases separated the two germline ends. CDR1 is MNHNY, CDR2 SVGAGI, per germline (reference sequence).

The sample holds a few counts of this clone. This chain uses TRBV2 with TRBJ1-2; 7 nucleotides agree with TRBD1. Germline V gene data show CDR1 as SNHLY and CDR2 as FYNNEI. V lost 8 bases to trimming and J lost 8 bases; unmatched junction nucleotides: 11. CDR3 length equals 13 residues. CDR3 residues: CASSRQGYGGYTF. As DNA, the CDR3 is TGTGCCAGCTCACGACAGGGATATGGAGGCTACACCTTC.

The CDR3, as DNA: TGTGCCAGCAGCTGGGGGCAGTACGAGCAGTACTTC. Amino acid sequence: CASSWGQYEQYF. This rearrangement joins TRBV5-6 to TRBJ2-7; possible D gene TRBD1, 6 bases. This CDR3 is built from 12 residues. Germline values: CDR1 SGHDT, CDR2 YYEEEE. The V and J ends lost 3 bases and 4 bases respectively, with 8 bases between them.

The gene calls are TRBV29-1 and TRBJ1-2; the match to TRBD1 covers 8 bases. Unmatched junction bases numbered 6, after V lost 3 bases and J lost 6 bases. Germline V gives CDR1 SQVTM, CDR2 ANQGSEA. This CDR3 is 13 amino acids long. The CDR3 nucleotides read TGCAGCGTTGAGCCCCAGGGGGCTGATGGCTACACCTTC. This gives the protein CSVEPQGADGYTF.

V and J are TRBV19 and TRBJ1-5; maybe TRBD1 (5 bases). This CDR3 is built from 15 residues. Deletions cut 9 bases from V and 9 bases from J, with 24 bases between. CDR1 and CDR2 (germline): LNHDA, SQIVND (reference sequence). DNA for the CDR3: TGTGCCAGCCTATATCGGGGGACGGACCCCGGGCCCCAGCATTTT. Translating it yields CASLYRGTDPGPQHF.

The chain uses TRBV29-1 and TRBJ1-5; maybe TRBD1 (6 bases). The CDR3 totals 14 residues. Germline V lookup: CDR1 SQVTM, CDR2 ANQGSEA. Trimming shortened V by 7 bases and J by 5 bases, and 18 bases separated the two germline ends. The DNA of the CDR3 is TGCAGCGGCAACAGGGTTGATGGGGATCAGCCCCAGCATTTT. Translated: CSGNRVDGDQPQHF. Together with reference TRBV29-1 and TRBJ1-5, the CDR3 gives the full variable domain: SAVISQKPSRDICQRGTSLTIQCQVDSQVTMMFWYRQQPGQSLTLIATANQGSEATYESGFVIDKFPISRPNLTFSTLTVSNMSPEDSSIYLCSGNRVDGDQPQHFGDGTRLSIL.

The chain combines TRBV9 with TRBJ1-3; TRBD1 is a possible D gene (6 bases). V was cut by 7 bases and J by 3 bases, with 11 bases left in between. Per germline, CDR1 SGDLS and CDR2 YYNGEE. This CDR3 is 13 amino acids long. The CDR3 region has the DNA TGTGCCAGCTCTGGCAGGGGTGGAAACACCATATATTTT. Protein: CASSGRGGNTIYF.

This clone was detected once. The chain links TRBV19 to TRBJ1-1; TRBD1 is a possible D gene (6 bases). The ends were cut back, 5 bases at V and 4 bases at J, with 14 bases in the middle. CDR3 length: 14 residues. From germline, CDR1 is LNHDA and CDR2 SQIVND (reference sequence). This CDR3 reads CASSSDSYTTEAFF. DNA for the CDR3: TGTGCCAGTAGTTCGGACAGCTATACCACTGAAGCTTTCTTT.

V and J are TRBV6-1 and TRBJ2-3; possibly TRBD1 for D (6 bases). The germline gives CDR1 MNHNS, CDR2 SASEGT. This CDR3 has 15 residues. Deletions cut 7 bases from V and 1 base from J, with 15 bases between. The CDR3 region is CASTTGYRGTDTQYF. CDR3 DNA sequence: TGTGCCAGCACTACAGGGTATAGGGGCACAGATACGCAGTATTTT.

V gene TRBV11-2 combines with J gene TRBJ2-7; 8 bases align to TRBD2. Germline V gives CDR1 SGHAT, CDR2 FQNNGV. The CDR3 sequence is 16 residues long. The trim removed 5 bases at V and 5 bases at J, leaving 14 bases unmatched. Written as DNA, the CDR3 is TGTGCCAGCAGCCCCGGGGGGGTGGGAGGAGTGGACGAGCAGTACTTC. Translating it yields CASSPGGVGGVDEQYF. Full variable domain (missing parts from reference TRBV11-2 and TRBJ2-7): EAGVAQSPRYKIIEKRQSVAFWCNPISGHATLYWYQQILGQGPKLLIQFQNNGVVDDSQLPKDRFSAERLKGVDSTLKIQPAKLEDSAVYLCASSPGGVGGVDEQYFGPGTRLTVT.

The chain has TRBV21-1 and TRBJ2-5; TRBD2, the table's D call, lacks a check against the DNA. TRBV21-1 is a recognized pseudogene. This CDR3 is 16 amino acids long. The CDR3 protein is CASSPRSASIQETQYF. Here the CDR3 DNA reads TGTGCCAGCAGCCCGCGGAGCGCCTCGATCCAAGAGACCCAGTACTTC.

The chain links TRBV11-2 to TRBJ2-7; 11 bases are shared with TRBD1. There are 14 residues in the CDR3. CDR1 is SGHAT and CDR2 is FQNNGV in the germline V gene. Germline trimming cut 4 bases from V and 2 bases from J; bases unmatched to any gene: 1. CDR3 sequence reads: CASSWDRGTYEQYF. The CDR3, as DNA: TGTGCCAGCAGCTGGGACAGGGGGACCTACGAGCAGTACTTC.

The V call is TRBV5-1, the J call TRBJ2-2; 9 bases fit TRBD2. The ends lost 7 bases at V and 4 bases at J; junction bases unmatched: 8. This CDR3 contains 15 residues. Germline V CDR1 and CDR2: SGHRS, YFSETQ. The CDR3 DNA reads TGCGCCAGCGGCATTAGCGGGGGCGTCACCGGGGAGCTGTTTTTT. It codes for CASGISGGVTGELFF. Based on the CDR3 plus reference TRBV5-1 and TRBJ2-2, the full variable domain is KAGVTQTPRYLIKTRGQQVTLSCSPISGHRSVSWYQQTPGQGLQFLFEYFSETQRNKGNFPGRFSGRQFSNSRSEMNVSTLELGDSALYLCASGISGGVTGELFFGEGSRLTVL.

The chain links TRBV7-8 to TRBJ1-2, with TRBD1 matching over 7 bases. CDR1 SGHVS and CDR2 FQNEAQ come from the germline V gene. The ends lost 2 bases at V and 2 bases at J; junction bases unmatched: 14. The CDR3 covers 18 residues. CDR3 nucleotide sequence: TGTGCCAGCAGCTTATACGGTTTGTATAGGGACAGCAACTATGGCTACACCTTC. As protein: CASSLYGLYRDSNYGYTF.

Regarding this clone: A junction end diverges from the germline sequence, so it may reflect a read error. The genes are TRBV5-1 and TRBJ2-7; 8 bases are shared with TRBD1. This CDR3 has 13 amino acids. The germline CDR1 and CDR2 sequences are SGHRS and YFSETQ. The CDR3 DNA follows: TGCGCGAGCAGGGGGCTACTTGGTAACGAGCAGTACTTC. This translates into CASRGLLGNEQYF. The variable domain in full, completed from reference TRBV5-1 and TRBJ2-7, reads KAGVTQTPRYLIKTRGQQVTLSCSPISGHRSVSWYQQTPGQGLQFLFEYFSETQRNKGNFPGRFSGRQFSNSRSEMNVSTLELGDSALYLCASRGLLGNEQYFGPGTRLTVT.